Listed below are T cell receptor beta chains from one sample, sequenced in a study of molecular identifiers for immune sequencing clone quantification. TCRdb recomputed calls from the PCR reads with MiXCR, one row per CDR3 protein. The sample yields under 650,000 distinct CDR3 sequences, just under 20% seen once. Input material: naive CD8+ T cells from blood, with Jurkat cell RNA spiked in. The receptors come from a human donor in good health. Some libraries in this study had Jurkat cell RNA spiked in. Both conserved end residues are part of each CDR3. Fields, in order: D gene, clone size, J gene, V gene, CDR3 protein, CDR3 DNA. A D gene is named only where the DNA matches it firmly. Rows give clone size only sometimes, using once, few, many, or a class for an expanded clone.

>.|many|TRBJ1-1|TRBV21-1
CASSKGGTENTEAFF
TGTGCCAGCAGCAAAGGCGGGACAGAGAACACTGAAGCTTTCTTT
>.|many|TRBJ2-7|TRBV12-3/TRBV12-4
CASSLLVGPHEQYF
TGTGCCAGCAGTTTGTTGGTGGGTCCCCACGAGCAGTACTTC
>.|.|TRBJ1-5|TRBV6-5
CASSYSGDNQPQHF
TGTGCCAGCAGTTACAGCGGGGACAATCAGCCCCAGCATTTT
>.|many|TRBJ1-5|TRBV10-2
CASNDGRSNQPQHF
TGCGCCAGCAATGACGGACGGAGCAATCAGCCCCAGCATTTT
>.|many|TRBJ1-1|TRBV6-5
CASSRDRRSTEAFF
TGTGCCAGCAGCCGCGACAGGAGGTCCACTGAAGCTTTCTTT
>.|.|TRBJ2-5|TRBV2
CASSEGDPQETQYF
TGTGCCAGCAGTGAAGGGGACCCACAAGAGACCCAGTACTTC
>.|many|TRBJ1-1|TRBV4-1
CASSQDDGNTEAFF
TGTGCCAGCAGCCAAGACGACGGGAACACTGAAGCTTTCTTT
>TRBD2|many|TRBJ2-5|TRBV7-9
CASSSAGLAGETQYF
TGTGCCAGCAGCTCAGCGGGACTAGCCGGTGAGACCCAGTACTTC
>TRBD2|few|TRBJ2-7|TRBV19
CASSMVTSGYEQYF
TGTGCCAGTAGTATGGTGACTAGCGGCTACGAGCAGTACTTC
>TRBD1|few|TRBJ1-1|TRBV20-1
CSARDRGQGEAFF
TGCAGTGCTAGAGACCGCGGACAGGGTGAAGCTTTCTTT
>.|few|TRBJ1-1|TRBV30
CAWSLGYTEAFF
TGTGCCTGGAGTCTGGGGTATACTGAAGCTTTCTTT
>TRBD1|few|TRBJ2-7|TRBV3-1
CASSQGRTGGNEQYF
TGTGCCAGCAGCCAAGGACGGACAGGGGGGAACGAGCAGTACTTC
>.|many|TRBJ1-5|TRBV7-4
CASSLAQNQPQHF
TGTGCCAGCAGCTTAGCCCAAAATCAGCCCCAGCATTTT
>.|many|TRBJ2-3|TRBV6-5
CASSYSEDLQPPSDTQYF
TGTGCCAGCAGTTACTCGGAGGATTTGCAGCCACCGTCAGATACGCAGTATTTT
>.|many|TRBJ2-7|TRBV20-1
CSARAPGDSSSYEQYF
TGCAGTGCTAGAGCCCCGGGGGACAGTAGCTCCTACGAGCAGTACTTC
>.|many|TRBJ2-3|TRBV7-9
CASSLAPGEITDTQYF
TGTGCCAGCAGCTTAGCTCCAGGAGAGATCACAGATACGCAGTATTTT
>.|many|TRBJ2-3|TRBV9
CASSVEGGHGGTDTQYF
TGTGCCAGCAGCGTAGAAGGAGGGCACGGGGGCACAGATACGCAGTATTTT
>.|many|TRBJ1-1|TRBV30
CAWSRGEGTEAFF
TGTGCCTGGAGTCGGGGGGAGGGCACTGAAGCTTTCTTT
>.|many|TRBJ2-7|TRBV6-2/TRBV6-3
CASNHGVGVGEQYF
TGTGCCAGCAACCACGGGGTAGGCGTAGGCGAGCAGTACTTC
>.|few|TRBJ2-7|TRBV28
CAINLGTPEGEQYF
TGTGCCATCAACCTCGGGACCCCGGAGGGAGAGCAGTACTTC
>TRBD1|.|TRBJ2-3|TRBV14
CASSQVYGQGPLAQYF
TGTGCCAGCAGCCAAGTTTACGGACAGGGGCCTTTAGCGCAGTATTTT
>TRBD1|many|TRBJ2-7|TRBV20-1
CSASHHRTGGIEQYF
TGCAGTGCATCTCACCATCGGACAGGGGGCATCGAGCAGTACTTC
>.|.|TRBJ2-1|TRBV11-2
CASSQGGGEQFF
TGTGCCAGCAGCCAAGGTGGAGGTGAGCAGTTCTTC
>.|many|TRBJ2-7|TRBV29-1
CSVEESYEQYF
TGCAGCGTTGAAGAGTCCTACGAGCAGTACTTC
>.|few|TRBJ2-7|TRBV4-3
CASSQVASSYEQYF
TGCGCCAGCAGCCAAGTTGCAAGCTCCTACGAGCAGTACTTC
>.|many|TRBJ2-3|TRBV2
CASRAGGTDTQYF
TGTGCCAGCAGGGCAGGGGGCACAGATACGCAGTATTTT
>.|many|TRBJ2-2|TRBV28
CAIPGPSNTGELFF
TGTGCCATCCCGGGACCCTCGAACACCGGGGAGCTGTTTTTT
>TRBD1|few|TRBJ1-1|TRBV6-6
CASSRGTGVNTEAFF
TGTGCCAGCAGCCGTGGGACAGGGGTGAACACTGAAGCTTTCTTT
>.|.|TRBJ2-7|TRBV28
CASSILATPPYEQYF
TGTGCCAGCAGTATCCTAGCGACCCCACCCTACGAGCAGTACTTC
>.|many|TRBJ1-1|TRBV7-8
CASSFNPTWAEAFF
TGTGCCAGCAGCTTTAACCCCACATGGGCTGAAGCTTTCTTT
>.|few|TRBJ2-7|TRBV14
CASSHRGGALGIEQYF
TGTGCCAGCAGCCACAGAGGAGGGGCGCTGGGGATCGAGCAGTACTTC
>.|many|TRBJ2-7|TRBV5-5
CASSLTPAYEQYF
TGTGCCAGCAGCTTGACACCAGCCTACGAGCAGTACTTC
>TRBD2|.|TRBJ2-1|TRBV28
CASGPRAGGGNEQFF
TGTGCCAGCGGCCCCCGAGCGGGAGGTGGTAATGAGCAGTTCTTC
>.|many|TRBJ2-7|TRBV19
CASSIADNSYEQYF
TGTGCCAGTAGTATTGCGGACAACTCCTACGAGCAGTACTTC
>.|many|TRBJ2-3|TRBV7-2
CASSSLTASTDTQYF
TGTGCCAGCAGCTCCCTAACAGCCAGCACAGATACGCAGTATTTT
>.|.|TRBJ2-2|TRBV6-1
CASSEVPGLTLGTGELFF
TGTGCCAGCAGTGAAGTTCCGGGGCTTACTCTAGGCACCGGGGAGCTGTTTTTT
>TRBD2|.|TRBJ2-3|TRBV13
CASSSLGRGGDTQYF
TGTGCCAGCAGCTCCCTCGGGCGGGGGGGTGATACGCAGTATTTT
>.|.|TRBJ2-1|TRBV27
CASRPIFPNEQFF
TGTGCCAGCAGGCCCATTTTCCCGAATGAGCAGTTCTTC
>.|many|TRBJ2-7|TRBV27
CATWTSAYEQYF
TGTGCCACCTGGACAAGTGCGTACGAGCAGTACTTC
>.|many|TRBJ2-3|TRBV5-8
CASGAGADTQYF
TGTGCCAGCGGGGCAGGGGCGGATACGCAGTATTTT
>TRBD1|.|TRBJ2-1|TRBV7-9
CASSTGQGAWNEQFF
TGTGCCAGCAGCACGGGACAGGGGGCATGGAATGAGCAGTTCTTC
>TRBD2|many|TRBJ2-7|TRBV12-3/TRBV12-4
CASKEGRAYEQYF
TGTGCCAGCAAAGAGGGGAGGGCCTACGAGCAGTACTTC
>TRBD1|few|TRBJ2-1|TRBV4-3
CASRNWTGAYNEQFF
TGCGCCAGCAGGAACTGGACAGGGGCCTACAATGAGCAGTTCTTC